What follows is one T cell receptor (beta chain) and its context. What it recognizes is unknown. Germline CDR1 and CDR2: SGHRS and YFSETQ. The CDR3 has 14 amino acids. TCRdb re-called the 5' RACE reads and gives one entry per CDR3 protein, without DNA. The sample data list under 200,000 distinct CDR3 sequences. This specimen comes from a study of monozygotic twins with inflammatory bowel disease. Study results and limitations: Inverse Simpson values showed less TCRbeta diversity in IBD patients than in their healthy co-twins. Among twins, concordant and discordant pairs did not differ in repertoire similarity, possibly from limited power. Relative clonotype sharing with others was diminished in IBD patients versus healthy twins, particularly with disease activity. Resolution of different T cell subtypes was not achieved.

V usage is TRBV5-1 and J usage is TRBJ2-1; as DNA is missing, the TRBD2 call by TCRdb cannot be tested. The receptor's source is a human donor with ulcerative colitis or Crohn's disease, or a healthy co-twin of an affected twin (not recorded which). The sample comprised blood. CDR3 sequence reads: CASSGGLAYNEQFF.